Sequencing of this TCR beta chain was carried out in a study of vaccination and CD4 T cells after COVID-19. Study-level background: The makeup of the convalescents was six males and four females, two of them Hispanic. Post-vaccine specimens were obtained a median roughly 70 days after dose two (range 14 to 241).

TCRdb ran MiXCR on the PCR reads and lists one entry per CDR3 protein. The sample has about 21,000 distinct CDR3 sequences; more than 45% are singletons. Study results and caveats: It was found that, in convalescent patients, 304 of 307 vaccine-specific clones were spike mono-reactive. The appearance of a median roughly 89% of reactive clones in convalescent patients occurred only post-vaccination.

Regarding this clonotype: Its specificity is not known.

Germline trimming cut 8 bases from V and 7 bases from J; bases unmatched to any gene: 28. Germline CDR1 reads DFQATT; CDR2 reads SNEGSKA (reference sequence). The CDR3 has 18 amino acids. The receptor comes from a human donor who had recovered from COVID-19. V and J are TRBV20-1 and TRBJ2-7, with 8 bases lining up with TRBD1. Sequences were derived from CD4+ T cells from blood, sampled before SARS-CoV-2 vaccination. The CDR3 region has the DNA TGCAGTACTTTAGTCGGTGGGGAGGACAGGGCTTCGGCGGGAGAGCAGTACTTC. Translating it yields CSTLVGGEDRASAGEQYF.